This T cell receptor beta chain derives from a study of cytomegalovirus exposure and HLA in healthy donors. Study-level background: Around 80 million unique TCR sequences came from HLA-typed donors in an early release.

The CDR3 extends over 12 amino acids. V dropped 0 bases and J dropped 8 bases, with 10 bases sitting between them. CDR1 is GTSNPN and CDR2 is SVGIG in the germline V gene (reference sequence). In the PCR, 60 Vbeta and 13 Jbeta primers were used. Sequencing used immunoSEQ multiplex PCR; TCRdb keeps in-frame clones, though not all of them. The data show 65,000 to 70,000 clones, around 80% seen once. This clonotype was sampled from a man aged 50 to 60 in good health and CMV-seronegative. Input material: PBMCs. This rearrangement joins TRBV30 to TRBJ1-2; D unresolved. CDR3 residues: CAWSVRGEGYTF. For the CDR3, the DNA is TGTGCCTGGAGTGTACGGGGTGAGGGCTACACCTTC.